The 11 T cell receptor beta chains below all came from one sample that was sequenced in a study of cytomegalovirus exposure and HLA in healthy donors. Primers: 60 Vbeta forward and 13 Jbeta reverse. Libraries were prepared by immunoSEQ multiplex PCR; TCRdb keeps only in-frame clonotypes and omits some of them. The sample shows roughly 99,000 clones, around 77% of them seen only once. Sequencing input: PBMCs. These receptors were taken from a man between 18 and 29 years old in good health and CMV-seronegative.

The chain has TRBV9 and TRBJ2-5; possibly TRBD2 for D (6 bases). The CDR3 covers 13 residues. Germline V gene data show CDR1 as SGDLS and CDR2 as YYNGEE. Trimming took off 4 bases at V and 5 bases at J, with 12 bases between the two ends. CDR3 protein: CASSSGELETQYF. The CDR3 DNA follows: TGTGCCAGCAGCTCGGGAGAGCTTGAGACCCAGTACTTC.

Comment on this clone: Other DNA sequences in the sample encode the same CDR3. This chain uses TRBV7-8 with TRBJ1-6; 7 bases agree with TRBD1. Germline V lookup: CDR1 SGHVS, CDR2 FQNEAQ. The length of the CDR3 is 16 residues. Unmatched junction bases numbered 10, after V lost 2 bases and J lost 9 bases. The CDR3 DNA sequence: TGTGCCAGCAGCTTAAGTGGAGGGGGCTTAGTTTCACCCCTCCACTTT. Its protein is CASSLSGGGLVSPLHF. The full variable domain, rest sourced from reference TRBV7-8 and TRBJ1-6, is GAGVSQSPRYKVAKRGQDVALRCDPISGHVSLFWYQQALGQGPEFLTYFQNEAQLDKSGLPSDRFFAERPEGSVSTLKIQRTQQEDSAVYLCASSLSGGGLVSPLHFGNGTRLTVT.

A few counts support this clone. The chain is built from TRBV19 and TRBJ1-5, with D unclear. V gave up 5 bases and J gave up 2 bases, with 4 bases separating them. The CDR3 loop spans 12 amino acids. Germline V gene data show CDR1 as LNHDA and CDR2 as SQIVND (reference sequence). CDR3 nucleotides: TGTGCCAGTAGTCTTCGCAATCAGCCCCAGCATTTT. It codes for CASSLRNQPQHF.

This clone showed up just a few times. The chain couples TRBV6-1 to TRBJ2-1; maybe TRBD1 (6 bases). The V end lost 1 base, the J end lost 13 bases, and 20 bases lay between the germline ends. Germline assignment: CDR1 MNHNS and CDR2 SASEGT. The CDR3 is made up of 15 amino acids. CDR3 in DNA: TGTGCCAGCAGTGAAGGAAACAGGGCTTACGGTACTCAGTTCTTC. Amino acid sequence: CASSEGNRAYGTQFF.

The V call is TRBV7-2, the J call TRBJ2-2, with D possibly matching TRBD1 (5 bases). Germline V gene sequence: CDR1 SGHTA, CDR2 FQGNSA. The CDR3 length is 15 residues. V lost 5 bases and J 8 bases, leaving 18 bases between the germline ends. The CDR3 nucleotides are TGTGCCAGCAGCCGCGAAGGACCGAAGGGGGGGGAGCTGTTTTTT. The encoded protein is CASSREGPKGGELFF.

As for this clone: Mismatch with germline at one junction end may stem from a read error. The chain carries TRBV6-1 and TRBJ2-7; 14 bases agree with TRBD2. The CDR3 extends over 18 amino acids. Germline V lookup: CDR1 MNHNS, CDR2 SASEGT. CDR3 residues: CASSQAGLAGAQTYEQYF. CDR3 nucleotide sequence: TGTGCCAGCAGTCAAGCGGGACTAGCGGGGGCCCAGACCTACGAGCAGTACTTC.

The chain joins TRBV28 to TRBJ1-6, with TRBD1 as a possible D gene (6 bases). V was shortened by 5 bases and J by 5 bases, with 10 bases between the two germline ends. CDR1 and CDR2 (germline): MDHEN, SYDVKM. The CDR3 runs 14 residues. CDR3 nucleotides: TGTGCCAGCAGTCCCGGACAGCATAATTCACCCCTCCACTTT. This gives the protein CASSPGQHNSPLHF.

This clone was seen once. The J gene is TRBJ2-7, the V gene TRBV7-9; the D is unclear. V was trimmed by 3 bases and J by 2 bases, leaving 20 bases between them. The CDR3 runs 17 residues. Germline loops: CDR1 SEHNR, CDR2 FQNEAQ (reference sequence). The DNA for the CDR3 is TGTGCCAGCAGCTTCCCCCTCGTGTCGGGTTCTACCTACGAGCAGTACTTC. This sequence encodes CASSFPLVSGSTYEQYF.

Here the CDR3 reads CASSLLAGGPVVKTQYF. The CDR3 bases are TGTGCCAGCAGCTTGTTAGCGGGGGGCCCGGTGGTGAAGACCCAGTACTTC. This chain joins TRBV7-8 and TRBJ2-5; 10 bases match TRBD2. Trimming removed 3 bases from V and 6 bases from J; junction bases left unmatched: 13. Germline V gene data show CDR1 as SGHVS and CDR2 as FQNEAQ. The CDR3 is 17 amino acids. Looking up the rest from reference TRBV7-8 and TRBJ2-5 gives the full variable domain: GAGVSQSPRYKVAKRGQDVALRCDPISGHVSLFWYQQALGQGPEFLTYFQNEAQLDKSGLPSDRFFAERPEGSVSTLKIQRTQQEDSAVYLCASSLLAGGPVVKTQYFGPGTRLLVL.

The chain has TRBV27 and TRBJ2-1; 12 bases match TRBD2. Trimming cost V 7 bases and J 7 bases; bases outside gene matches: 14. The CDR3 extends over 17 amino acids. The germline V gene has CDR1 MNHEY and CDR2 SMNVEV (reference sequence). CDR3 sequence reads: CASTPWLAGGPTNEQFF. In DNA form, the CDR3 reads TGTGCCAGCACCCCATGGCTAGCGGGGGGGCCTACGAATGAGCAGTTCTTC.

This clone was detected once. The junction and the germline gene differ at one end; a read error may be behind it. This sequence joins TRBV5-1 and TRBJ1-4; D perhaps matches TRBD1 (5 bases). CDR1 and CDR2 from the germline V gene are SGHRS and YFSETQ. The CDR3 has 15 residues. CDR3 sequence reads: CASRLGPATNEKLFF. The CDR3 DNA sequence: TGCGCCAGCAGATTGGGGCCTGCAACTAATGAAAAACTGTTTTTT. The complete variable domain, with remaining parts taken from reference TRBV5-1 and TRBJ1-4, reads KAGVTQTPRYLIKTRGQQVTLSCSPISGHRSVSWYQQTPGQGLQFLFEYFSETQRNKGNFPGRFSGRQFSNSRSEMNVSTLELGDSALYLCASRLGPATNEKLFFGSGTQLSVL.